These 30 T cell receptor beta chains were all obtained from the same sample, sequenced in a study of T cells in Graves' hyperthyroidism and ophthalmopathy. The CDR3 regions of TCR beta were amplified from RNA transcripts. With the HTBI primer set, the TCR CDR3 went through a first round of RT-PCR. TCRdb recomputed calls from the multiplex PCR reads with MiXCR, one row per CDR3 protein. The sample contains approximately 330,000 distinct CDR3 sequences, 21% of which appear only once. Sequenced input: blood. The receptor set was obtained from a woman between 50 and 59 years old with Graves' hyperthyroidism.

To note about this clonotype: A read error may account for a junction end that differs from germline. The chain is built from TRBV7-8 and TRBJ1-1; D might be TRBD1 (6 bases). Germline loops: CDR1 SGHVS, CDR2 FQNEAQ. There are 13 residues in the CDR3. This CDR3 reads CASSLDGDTGAFF. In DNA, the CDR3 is TGTGCCAGCAGCTTAGACGGGGACACTGGAGCTTTCTTT.

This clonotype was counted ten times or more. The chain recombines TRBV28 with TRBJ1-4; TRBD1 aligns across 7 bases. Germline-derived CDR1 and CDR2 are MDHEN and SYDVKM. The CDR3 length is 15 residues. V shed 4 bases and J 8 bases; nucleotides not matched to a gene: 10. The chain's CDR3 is CASSSTGDWGEKLFF. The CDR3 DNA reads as TGTGCCAGCAGTTCCACAGGGGATTGGGGAGAAAAACTGTTTTTT.

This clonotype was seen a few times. In DNA, the CDR3 is TGTGCCAGCAGCTCCGGGAACAATGAGCAGTTCTTC. This gives the protein CASSSGNNEQFF. The chain is built from TRBV7-9 and TRBJ2-1, with D maybe TRBD2 (5 bases). The V end was cut by 4 bases, the J end by 5 bases, with 6 bases between. The CDR3 is made up of 12 amino acids. Per germline, CDR1 SEHNR and CDR2 FQNEAQ (reference sequence). Together with reference TRBV7-9 and TRBJ2-1, the CDR3 gives the full variable domain: DTGVSQNPRHKITKRGQNVTFRCDPISEHNRLYWYRQTLGQGPEFLTYFQNEAQLEKSRLLSDRFSAERPKGSFSTLEIQRTEQGDSAMYLCASSSGNNEQFFGPGTRLTVL.

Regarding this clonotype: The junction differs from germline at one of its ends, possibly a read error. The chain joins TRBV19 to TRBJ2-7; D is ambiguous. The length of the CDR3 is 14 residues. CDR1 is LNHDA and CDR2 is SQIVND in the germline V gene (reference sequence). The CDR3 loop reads CASSISGSSYEQCF. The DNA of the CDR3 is TGTGCCAGTAGTATAAGTGGAAGTTCCTACGAGCAGTGCTTC.

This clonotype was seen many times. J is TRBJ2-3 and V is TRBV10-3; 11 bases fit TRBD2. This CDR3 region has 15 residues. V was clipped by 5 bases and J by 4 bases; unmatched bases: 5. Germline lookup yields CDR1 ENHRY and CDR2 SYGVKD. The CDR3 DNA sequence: TGTGCCATCAGTATTCTAGCGGGAGGAGCAGATACGCAGTATTTT. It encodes CAISILAGGADTQYF.

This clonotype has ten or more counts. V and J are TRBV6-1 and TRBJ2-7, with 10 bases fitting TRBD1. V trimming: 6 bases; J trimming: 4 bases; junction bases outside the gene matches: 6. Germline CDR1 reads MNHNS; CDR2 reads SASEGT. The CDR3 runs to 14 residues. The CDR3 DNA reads TGTGCCAGCAGCCGGACAGGGGGAGTATACGAGCAGTACTTC. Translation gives CASSRTGGVYEQYF.

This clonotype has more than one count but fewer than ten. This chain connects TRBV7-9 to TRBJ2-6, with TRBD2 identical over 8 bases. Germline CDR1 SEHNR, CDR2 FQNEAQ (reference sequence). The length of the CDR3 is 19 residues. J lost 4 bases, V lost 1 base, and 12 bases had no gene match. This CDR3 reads CASSLDPGGAPPGANVLTF. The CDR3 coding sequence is TGTGCCAGCAGCTTAGATCCGGGAGGGGCACCCCCGGGGGCCAACGTCCTGACTTTC.

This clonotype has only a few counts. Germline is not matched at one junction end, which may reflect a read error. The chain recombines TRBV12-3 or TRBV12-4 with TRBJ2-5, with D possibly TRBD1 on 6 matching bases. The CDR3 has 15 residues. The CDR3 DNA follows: TGTGCCAGCAGTCGTCTCCAGGGGCTGCAAGAGACCCGGTACTTC. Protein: CASSRLQGLQETRYF.

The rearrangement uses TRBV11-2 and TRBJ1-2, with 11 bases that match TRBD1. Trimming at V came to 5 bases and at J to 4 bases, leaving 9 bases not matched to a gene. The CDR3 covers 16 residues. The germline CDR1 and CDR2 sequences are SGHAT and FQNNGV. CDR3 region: CASSPHSGTGGYGYTF. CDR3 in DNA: TGTGCCAGCAGCCCCCATTCCGGGACAGGGGGCTATGGCTACACCTTC.

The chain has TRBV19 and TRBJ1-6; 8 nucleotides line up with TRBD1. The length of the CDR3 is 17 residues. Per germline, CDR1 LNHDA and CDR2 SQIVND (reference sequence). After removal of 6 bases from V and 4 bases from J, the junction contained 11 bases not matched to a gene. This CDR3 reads CASSPLGTGSYNSPLHF. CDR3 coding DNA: TGTGCCAGTAGCCCACTCGGGACAGGTTCTTATAATTCACCCCTCCACTTT.

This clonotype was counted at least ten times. CDR3 amino acids: CATSRLGRQGAYEQYF. In DNA, the CDR3 is TGTGCCACCAGCAGGCTCGGGCGGCAGGGGGCCTACGAGCAGTACTTC. V usage is TRBV15 and J usage is TRBJ2-7; TRBD1 matches 7 bases. The CDR3 is 16 amino acids. Germline V gene lookup returns CDR1 LNHNV and CDR2 YYDKDF (reference sequence). With 3 bases clipped from V and 2 bases from J, the junction kept 10 bases outside the gene matches.

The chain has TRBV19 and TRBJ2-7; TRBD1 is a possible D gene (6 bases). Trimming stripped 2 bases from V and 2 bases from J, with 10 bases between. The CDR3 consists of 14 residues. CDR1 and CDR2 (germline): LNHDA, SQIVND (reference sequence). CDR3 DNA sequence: TGTGCCAGTAGTATAACAGGGCAGGCCTACGAGCAGTACTTC. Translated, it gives CASSITGQAYEQYF.

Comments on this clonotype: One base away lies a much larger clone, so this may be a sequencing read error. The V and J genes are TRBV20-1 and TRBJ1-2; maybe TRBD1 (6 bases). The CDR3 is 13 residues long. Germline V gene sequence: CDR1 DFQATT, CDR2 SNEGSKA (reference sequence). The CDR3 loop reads CSAIPDRNYDYTF. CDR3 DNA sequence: TGCAGTGCTATTCCCGACAGGAACTATGACTACACCTTC.

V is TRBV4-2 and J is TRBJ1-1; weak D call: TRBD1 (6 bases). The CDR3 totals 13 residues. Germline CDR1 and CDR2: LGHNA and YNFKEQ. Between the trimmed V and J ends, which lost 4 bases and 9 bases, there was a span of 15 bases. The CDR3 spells CASSPTLGGKAFF. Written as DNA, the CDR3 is TGTGCCAGCAGCCCTACATTAGGGGGAAAAGCTTTCTTT.

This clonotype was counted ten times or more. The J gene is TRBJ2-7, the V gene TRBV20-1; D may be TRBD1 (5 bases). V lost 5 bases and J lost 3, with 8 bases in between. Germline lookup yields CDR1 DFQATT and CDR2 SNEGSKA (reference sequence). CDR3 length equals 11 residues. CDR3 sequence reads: CSAPRGYEQYF. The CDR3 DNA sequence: TGCAGTGCTCCTAGGGGCTACGAGCAGTACTTC.

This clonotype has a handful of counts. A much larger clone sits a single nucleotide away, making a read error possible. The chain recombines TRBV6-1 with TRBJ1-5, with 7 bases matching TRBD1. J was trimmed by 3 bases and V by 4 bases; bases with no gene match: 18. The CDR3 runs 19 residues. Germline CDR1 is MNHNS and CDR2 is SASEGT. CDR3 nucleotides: TGTGCCAGCAGTGCCCCTGACAGGGATTATACACTCCCCAATCAGCCCCAGCATTTT. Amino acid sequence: CASSAPDRDYTLPNQPQHF.

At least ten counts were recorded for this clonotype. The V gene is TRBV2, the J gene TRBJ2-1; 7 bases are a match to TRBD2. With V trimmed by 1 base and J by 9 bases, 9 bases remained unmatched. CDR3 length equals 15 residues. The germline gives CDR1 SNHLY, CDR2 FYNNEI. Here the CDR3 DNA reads TGTGCCAGCAGTGAAGTCCGACTAGCTGGCGGTGAGCAGTTCTTC. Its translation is CASSEVRLAGGEQFF. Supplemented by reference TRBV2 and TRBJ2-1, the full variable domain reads EPEVTQTPSHQVTQMGQEVILRCVPISNHLYFYWYRQILGQKVEFLVSFYNNEISEKSEIFDDQFSVERPDGSNFTLKIRSTKLEDSAMYFCASSEVRLAGGEQFFGPGTRLTVL.

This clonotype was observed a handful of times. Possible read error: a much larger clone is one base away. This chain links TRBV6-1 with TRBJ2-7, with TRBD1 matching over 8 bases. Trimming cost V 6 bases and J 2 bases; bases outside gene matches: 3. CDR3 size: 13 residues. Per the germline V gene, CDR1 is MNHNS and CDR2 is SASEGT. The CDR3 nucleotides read TGTGCCAGCAGCCCGGACAGGGCCTACGAGCAGTACTTC. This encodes CASSPDRAYEQYF.

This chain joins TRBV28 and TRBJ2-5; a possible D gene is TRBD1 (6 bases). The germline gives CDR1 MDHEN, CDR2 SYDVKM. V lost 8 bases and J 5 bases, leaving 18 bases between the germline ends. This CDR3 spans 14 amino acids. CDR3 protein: CASSIYVGAETQYF. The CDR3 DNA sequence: TGTGCCAGCTCCATTTACGTGGGGGCGGAGACCCAGTACTTC.

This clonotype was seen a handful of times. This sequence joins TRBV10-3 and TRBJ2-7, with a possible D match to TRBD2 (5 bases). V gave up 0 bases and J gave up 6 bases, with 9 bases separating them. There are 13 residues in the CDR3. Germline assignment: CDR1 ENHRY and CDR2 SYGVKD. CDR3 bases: TGTGCCATCAGTGAGTCCGGGGAGTTCGAGCAGTACTTC. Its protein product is CAISESGEFEQYF.

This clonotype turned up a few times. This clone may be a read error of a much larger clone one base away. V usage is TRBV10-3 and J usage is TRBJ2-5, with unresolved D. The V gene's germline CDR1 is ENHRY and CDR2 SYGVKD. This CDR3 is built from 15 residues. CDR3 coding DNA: TGTGCCATCAGTGAAACCGGGTCGCTCAAAGAGACCCAGCACTTC. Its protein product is CAISETGSLKETQHF.

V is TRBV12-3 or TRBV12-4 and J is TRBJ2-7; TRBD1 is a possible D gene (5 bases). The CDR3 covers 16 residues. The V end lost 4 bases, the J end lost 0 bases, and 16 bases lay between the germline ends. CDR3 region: CASSSYTHDSSYEQYF. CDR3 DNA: TGTGCCAGCAGTTCCTACACCCACGACAGCTCCTACGAGCAGTACTTC.

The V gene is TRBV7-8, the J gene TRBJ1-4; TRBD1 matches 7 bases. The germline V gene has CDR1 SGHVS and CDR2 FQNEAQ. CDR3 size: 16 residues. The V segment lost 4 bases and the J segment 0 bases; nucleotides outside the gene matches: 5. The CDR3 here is CASSSRRGSTNEKLFF. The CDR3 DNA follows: TGTGCCAGCAGCTCGCGCAGGGGGTCAACTAATGAAAAACTGTTTTTT. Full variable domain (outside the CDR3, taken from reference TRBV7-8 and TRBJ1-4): GAGVSQSPRYKVAKRGQDVALRCDPISGHVSLFWYQQALGQGPEFLTYFQNEAQLDKSGLPSDRFFAERPEGSVSTLKIQRTQQEDSAVYLCASSSRRGSTNEKLFFGSGTQLSVL.

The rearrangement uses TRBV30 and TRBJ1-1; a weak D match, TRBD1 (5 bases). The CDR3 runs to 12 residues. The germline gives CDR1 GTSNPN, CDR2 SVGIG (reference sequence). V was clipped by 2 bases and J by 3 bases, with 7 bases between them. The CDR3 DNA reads TGTGCCTGGAGTCGGGGCGACACTGAAGCTTTCTTT. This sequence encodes CAWSRGDTEAFF.

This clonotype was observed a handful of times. Here the CDR3 DNA reads TGTGCCAGCAGCGTACTAGCGGGAGCCGGGGAGCTGTTTTTT. Its translation: CASSVLAGAGELFF. This chain uses TRBV7-9 with TRBJ2-2; 11 bases are a match to TRBD2. The CDR3 consists of 14 residues. Germline V gene sequence: CDR1 SEHNR, CDR2 FQNEAQ (reference sequence). Trimming at V came to 5 bases and at J to 6 bases, leaving 2 bases not matched to a gene.

CDR3 in amino acids: CASSLGLAGGRRADTQYF. The CDR3 DNA is TGTGCCAGCAGTCTTGGACTAGCGGGGGGGCGAAGAGCAGATACGCAGTATTTT. This chain connects TRBV27 to TRBJ2-3, with 15 bases that match TRBD2. Germline CDR1 MNHEY, CDR2 SMNVEV (reference sequence). The CDR3 totals 18 residues. V was pared by 5 bases and J by 4 bases, with 10 bases of the junction left unmatched.

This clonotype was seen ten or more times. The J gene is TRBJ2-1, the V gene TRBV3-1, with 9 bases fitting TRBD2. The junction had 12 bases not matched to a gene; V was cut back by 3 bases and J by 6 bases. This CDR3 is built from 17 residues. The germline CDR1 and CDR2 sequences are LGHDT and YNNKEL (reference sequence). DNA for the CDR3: TGTGCCAGCAGCCAGTCGCGCGGGACTAGCCCACGCAATGAGCAGTTCTTC. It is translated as CASSQSRGTSPRNEQFF.

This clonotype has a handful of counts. CDR3 sequence (DNA): TGCGCCAGCAGTTTCTCGTACAGGGTACGATCCTACGAGCAGTACTTC. Amino acid sequence: CASSFSYRVRSYEQYF. The V call is TRBV10-2, the J call TRBJ2-7, with D possibly TRBD1 on 6 matching bases. Trimming removed 5 bases at V and 1 base at J, with 18 bases between. The germline CDR1 and CDR2 sequences are WSHSY and SAAADI. This CDR3 contains 16 residues.

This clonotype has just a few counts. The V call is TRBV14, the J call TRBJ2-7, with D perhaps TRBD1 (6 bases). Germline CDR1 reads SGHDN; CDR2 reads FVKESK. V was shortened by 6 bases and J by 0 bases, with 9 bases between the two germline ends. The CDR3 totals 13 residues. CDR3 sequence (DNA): TGTGCCAGCAGTTACAGGGCCTCCTACGAGCAGTACTTC. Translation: CASSYRASYEQYF.

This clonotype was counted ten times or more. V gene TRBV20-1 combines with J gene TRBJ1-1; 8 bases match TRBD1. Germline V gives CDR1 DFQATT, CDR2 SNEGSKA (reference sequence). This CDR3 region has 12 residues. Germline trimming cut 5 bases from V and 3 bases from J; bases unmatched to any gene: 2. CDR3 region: CSAYRGDTEAFF. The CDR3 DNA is TGCAGTGCTTACAGGGGGGACACTGAAGCTTTCTTT.